Listed below are T cell receptor beta chains from one sample, sequenced in a study of PD-L1 blockade in urothelial cancer. Clones were sequenced by immunoSEQ multiplex PCR, and TCRdb holds only the in-frame ones, with some missing. The sample has tens of thousands of clones; about nine tenths are singletons. The sequences come from PBMCs, collected around atezolizumab (anti-PD-L1) treatment. The receptors were gathered from a man in his sixties or seventies with urothelial cancer. CDR3s include the opening cysteine and the closing phenylalanine or tryptophan. A D gene is named only where the DNA matches it firmly. Clone size is stated in some rows and not others, as once, few, many or a class when expanded.

cdr3_length clone_size j_call d_call v_call cdr3_aa
16 once TRBJ2-1 TRBD2 TRBV6-1 CASSEVAGDPYNEQFF
15 . TRBJ2-3 . TRBV15 CATSRSILDREKQYF
14 . TRBJ2-7 . TRBV5-5 CASSLAGGHYEQYF
15 few TRBJ2-1 . TRBV27 CASRVYRDKYNEQFF
15 . TRBJ2-2 . TRBV9 CASSVDGRETGELFF
15 . TRBJ2-7 TRBD1 TRBV5-1 CASSSGTGFFYEQYF
13 . TRBJ2-2 . TRBV5-4 CASSITNTGELFF
16 . TRBJ1-4 . TRBV7-9 CASSLRGGQSNEKLFF
14 . TRBJ2-4 TRBD1 TRBV19 CASRPQGIQNIQYF
17 . TRBJ1-1 TRBD1 TRBV7-6 CASSPRFGQGPNTEAFF
18 . TRBJ1-2 TRBD1 TRBV29-1 CSVNLAFQLQTGNYGYTF
17 . TRBJ2-3 TRBD2 TRBV14 CASRHGLAGGPVNTQYF
11 . TRBJ2-7 . TRBV19 CASSSGLEQYF
11 . TRBJ2-1 . TRBV20-1 CSADDRREQFF
15 . TRBJ2-3 TRBD2 TRBV5-1 CASSREAGGTDTQYF
14 . TRBJ1-3 . TRBV5-1 CASSPQGSGNTIYF
16 few TRBJ1-2 . TRBV9 CASSVTAGRGWSGYTF
18 . TRBJ2-7 TRBD2 TRBV11-2 CASSLWGPSSGRANEQYF
16 once TRBJ2-1 . TRBV15 CATSRVKRSSYNEQFF
14 once TRBJ2-5 . TRBV6-1 CASKKAEYQETQYF
14 . TRBJ1-4 TRBD1 TRBV2 CASREGQGGEKLFF
14 . TRBJ2-7 TRBD2 TRBV6-5 CASSPVREAFQQYF
16 . TRBJ1-2 TRBD1 TRBV25-1 CASSELVGDRGGGYTF
15 . TRBJ1-2 TRBD1 TRBV4-1 CASSQELTGGRGYTF
16 . TRBJ2-1 TRBD2 TRBV7-2 CASSLASGGSYNEQFF
16 . TRBJ2-3 TRBD2 TRBV5-6 CASSSRRLASTDTQYF
13 . TRBJ2-1 TRBD2 TRBV19 CASRLAGGDEQFF
13 . TRBJ1-4 . TRBV4-2 CASSQDKHEKLFF